The 29 T cell receptor beta chains reported below all come from one sample, sequenced in a study of T cell clonality in common variable immunodeficiency. The protocol was immunoSEQ multiplex PCR, while the TCRdb copy is restricted to in-frame clones and leaves out a portion. The sample shows roughly 30,000 clones, none of them appearing just once. The sample taken for sequencing was peripheral blood mononuclear cells. Receptor source: a person between 18 and 75 years old in good health.

As concerns this clone: The CDR3 end is not reached by the read, which stops 3 residues before it; the germline J gene fills it in. The rearrangement uses TRBV19 and TRBJ2-7; 11 bases are a match to TRBD1. J was trimmed by 1 base and V by 5 bases; bases with no gene match: 4. The CDR3 covers 15 residues. Germline CDR1 is LNHDA and CDR2 is SQIVND (reference sequence). CDR3 sequence: CASSSGQGESYEQYF. CDR3 bases read: TGTGCCAGTAGTTCGGGACAGGGGGAATCCTACGAG.

Many counts were recorded for this clone. Incomplete CDR3 DNA: TGTGCCAGCAGCCCCAGCGGGGAGACC. Residues: CASSPSGET. The whole CDR3 is CASSPSGETQYF. This chain joins TRBV7-8 and TRBJ2-5; perhaps TRBD2 as D (6 bases). The CDR3 is cut off 3 residues early in the read; its end comes from the germline J gene. Germline V lookup: CDR1 SGHVS, CDR2 FQNEAQ. The germline V and J ends were trimmed by 5 bases and 5 bases, with 9 bases remaining between them. The CDR3 runs to 12 residues.

There are many counts of this clone. The observed sequence ends 3 residues before the CDR3 terminus, with the missing tail filled in from the germline J gene. The gene calls are TRBV20-1 and TRBJ2-1; 12 nucleotides match TRBD2. V shed 5 bases, J shed 5 bases, and the junction held 4 bases outside the gene matches. The length of the CDR3 is 14 residues. Germline-derived CDR1 and CDR2 are DFQATT and SNEGSKA (reference sequence). CDR3 sequence reads: CSAPTSGGNNEQFF. The DNA read from the CDR3 is TGCAGTGCTCCGACTAGCGGGGGTAACAATGAG.

Ten or more counts support this clone. The read ends 3 residues before the CDR3 terminus; that terminus is restored from the germline J gene. The chain employs TRBV20-1 and TRBJ2-2; TRBD1 matches at 9 bases. The CDR3 has 16 residues. Germline V gene sequence: CDR1 DFQATT, CDR2 SNEGSKA (reference sequence). CDR3 region: CSARRTGERRISPLFF. Incomplete CDR3 DNA: TGCAGTGCTAGAAGGACAGGGGAAAGGAGAATATCACCG.

This clone was seen ten or more times. Read data end 3 residues before the CDR3 end; the end is taken from the germline J gene. The chain couples TRBV20-1 to TRBJ2-4; TRBD1 is a possible D gene (6 bases). The CDR3 loop spans 13 amino acids. Per germline, CDR1 DFQATT and CDR2 SNEGSKA (reference sequence). This CDR3 reads CSADDRDQGGQYF. Partial CDR3 DNA: TGCAGTGCTGATGACCGGGACCAAGGGGGT.

Many counts were recorded for this clone. The CDR3 is cut off 3 residues early in the read; its end comes from the germline J gene. V is TRBV19 and J is TRBJ1-6; 7 bases agree with TRBD1. V shed 5 bases and J 6 bases; nucleotides not matched to a gene: 4. Germline V CDR1 and CDR2: LNHDA, SQIVND (reference sequence). The CDR3 consists of 14 residues. The DNA read from the CDR3 is TGTGCCAGTAGTGGAACAGGGGCTAATTCACCC. Translation: CASSGTGANSP. The CDR3 reads in full as CASSGTGANSPLHF.

This clone appeared many times. The missing CDR3 end, 3 residues past where the read stops, is filled in from the germline J gene. The V and J genes are TRBV20-1 and TRBJ2-1; 7 bases map to TRBD2. The CDR3 runs to 15 residues. The germline V gene has CDR1 DFQATT and CDR2 SNEGSKA (reference sequence). V shed 0 bases and J 4 bases; nucleotides not matched to a gene: 6. This CDR3 is CSARDPGRGYNEQFF. The covered CDR3 bases are TGCAGTGCTAGAGATCCAGGGAGGGGTTACAATGAG.

This clone showed up just a few times. The read halts 3 residues ahead of the CDR3 end, with the missing end drawn from the germline J gene. This chain links TRBV11-3 with TRBJ2-3; D gene ambiguous. Trimming left V 5 bases short and J 5 bases short, with 14 bases between. Germline V CDR1 and CDR2: SGHNT, YENEEA. CDR3 length: 14 residues. Partial CDR3 DNA: TGTGCCAGCAGCCGAGGAAAGACGGGAGATACG. Its translation is CASSRGKTGDT. The full CDR3 sequence reads CASSRGKTGDTQYF.

In the case of this clone: The sequence runs out 3 residues before the end of the CDR3; the remainder is reconstructed from the germline J gene. The rearrangement joins TRBV7-6 to TRBJ2-5; perhaps TRBD2 as D (6 bases). Germline lookup yields CDR1 SGHVS and CDR2 FNYEAQ. The CDR3 runs 13 residues. The part of the CDR3 DNA that was read is TGTGCCAGCAAGCGGGCAGGCACAGATACC. Translation: CASKRAGTDT. The entire CDR3 protein reads CASKRAGTDTQYF.

In this sample, this clone turned up many times. The DNA ends 3 residues before the CDR3 does, and the rest of the CDR3 is filled in from the germline J gene. This rearrangement joins TRBV19 to TRBJ1-2; 10 bases agree with TRBD1. Germline assignment: CDR1 LNHDA and CDR2 SQIVND (reference sequence). The CDR3 extends over 15 amino acids. CDR3 bases read: TGTGCCAGTAGTACAGTACCCGGACAGGGGGGAGGC. This codes for CASSTVPGQGGG. The CDR3 in its entirety is CASSTVPGQGGGYTF.

In this sample, this clone turned up many times. The CDR3 end lies 3 residues beyond the end of the read and is filled in from the germline J gene. V gene TRBV20-1 combines with J gene TRBJ2-7; 9 bases match TRBD1. V dropped 0 bases and J dropped 4; count of bases not matched to a gene: 10. CDR3 length equals 16 residues. The germline gives CDR1 DFQATT, CDR2 SNEGSKA (reference sequence). The part of the CDR3 DNA that was read is TGCAGTGCTAGAGACCCTATGGGACAGGGATTGTACGAG. Translated, it gives CSARDPMGQGLYE. The whole CDR3 sequence reads CSARDPMGQGLYEQYF.

At least ten counts were recorded for this clone. The read comes to an end 3 residues before the CDR3 does, leaving the germline J gene to fill in the end. The chain joins TRBV7-2 to TRBJ2-7; 8 bases agree with TRBD2. The germline gives CDR1 SGHTA, CDR2 FQGNSA. The CDR3 runs 15 residues. J lost 3 bases, V lost 1 base, and 5 bases had no gene match. The part of the CDR3 DNA that was read is TGTGCCAGCAGCTTAGGGGCTAGCGGGTACTACGAG. It specifies CASSLGASGYYE. The full CDR3 reads CASSLGASGYYEQYF. Full variable domain (outside the CDR3, taken from reference TRBV7-2 and TRBJ2-7): GAGVSQSPSNKVTEKGKDVELRCDPISGHTALYWYRQSLGQGLEFLIYFQGNSAPDKSGLPSDRFSAERTGGSVSTLTIQRTQQEDSAVYLCASSLGASGYYEQYFGPGTRLTVT.

The sample holds many counts of this clone. Coverage ceases 3 residues before the CDR3 finishes, and the germline J gene fills in the end. The chain joins TRBV29-1 to TRBJ2-7; D not resolved. The length of the CDR3 is 12 residues. Germline lookup yields CDR1 SQVTM and CDR2 ANQGSEA. Trimming pared 6 bases from V and 0 bases from J, leaving 9 bases between. Incomplete CDR3 DNA: TGCAGCGTCACAGTAGACTCCTACGAG. Residues: CSVTVDSYE. The full CDR3 sequence reads CSVTVDSYEQYF.

This clone was counted at least ten times. The missing CDR3 end, 3 residues past where the read stops, is filled in from the germline J gene. Other DNA sequences of this sample code for an identical CDR3. The chain uses TRBV19 and TRBJ2-2, with 8 bases identical to TRBD1. In germline, CDR1 is LNHDA, CDR2 SQIVND (reference sequence). The CDR3 covers 15 residues. After removal of 10 bases from V and 7 bases from J, the junction contained 14 bases not matched to a gene. The CDR3 bases that were read are TGTGCCACAATGAACCAGGGGGCGCAAAACGGGGAG. Protein: CATMNQGAQNGE. The CDR3 in full is CATMNQGAQNGELFF.

This clone was found many times. The read stops 3 residues short of the end of the CDR3; the missing end is completed from the germline J gene. V and J are TRBV19 and TRBJ1-2, with 9 bases that match TRBD1. Germline assignment: CDR1 LNHDA and CDR2 SQIVND (reference sequence). The CDR3 is 14 residues long. The DNA read from the CDR3 is TGTGCCAGTAGTACCCGGGACAGGGTTTGGGGC. Residues: CASSTRDRVWG. The complete CDR3 sequence is CASSTRDRVWGYTF.

There are a few counts of this clone. The read halts 3 residues ahead of the CDR3 end, with the missing end drawn from the germline J gene. The rearrangement uses TRBV18 and TRBJ1-3; 7 bases agree with TRBD1. The ends lost 5 bases at V and 2 bases at J; junction bases unmatched: 9. The germline CDR1 and CDR2 sequences are KGHSH and LQKENI. The length of the CDR3 is 16 residues. CDR3 DNA (partial): TGTGCCAGCTCAAAAGGACAGGCGGGTGCTGGAAACACC. Its protein is CASSKGQAGAGNT. The entire CDR3 is CASSKGQAGAGNTIYF.

This clone was counted at least ten times. Read coverage stops 3 residues before the CDR3 terminus; the germline J gene supplies the remainder. This chain joins TRBV28 and TRBJ2-7; no reliable D call. Deletions cut 3 bases from V and 4 bases from J, with 19 bases between. CDR1 and CDR2 from the germline V gene are MDHEN and SYDVKM. The CDR3 sequence is 16 residues long. The CDR3 reads CASSFTAERNSYEQYF. The sequenced part of the CDR3 DNA is TGTGCCAGCAGTTTTACGGCAGAACGTAACAGTTACGAG.

Note on this clone: One junction end does not reproduce the germline sequence, and a read error may be involved. The read gets to within 3 residues of the CDR3 end, and the germline J gene fills in the rest. The gene calls are TRBV7-9 and TRBJ2-7; tentative D call: TRBD1 (5 bases). Germline CDR1 is SEHNR and CDR2 is FQNEAQ (reference sequence). CDR3 length equals 12 residues. Incomplete CDR3 DNA: TGTTCCAGCAGCTTAGACAGCTACGAG. It specifies CSSSLDSYE. The whole CDR3 sequence is CSSSLDSYEQYF.

This clone has a count of ten or more. The DNA ends 3 residues before the CDR3 does, and the rest of the CDR3 is filled in from the germline J gene. The V gene is TRBV6-2 or TRBV6-3, the J gene TRBJ1-2, with TRBD1 matching 12 bases. This CDR3 is 14 amino acids long. The germline gives CDR1 MNHEY, CDR2 SVGEGT. CDR3 residues: CASSYGTGGYDYTF. The CDR3 DNA, read in part, is TGTGCCAGCAGTTACGGGACAGGGGGCTACGAC.

This clone has a count of ten or more. The CDR3 end is not reached by the read, which stops 3 residues before it; the germline J gene fills it in. V is TRBV7-3 and J is TRBJ2-7; TRBD1 might be the D (6 bases). The V end was cut by 2 bases, the J end by 3 bases, with 11 bases between. The germline V gene has CDR1 SGHTA and CDR2 FQGTGA. The CDR3 loop spans 14 amino acids. CDR3 amino acids: CASSLGGSYYEQYF. The sequenced CDR3 bases are TGTGCCAGCAGCTTAGGGGGCAGCTACTACGAG.

This clone was observed at least ten times. The read falls 3 residues short of the CDR3 end, and the missing part is taken from the germline J gene. The chain couples TRBV20-1 to TRBJ1-6; tentatively, D is TRBD1 (5 bases). CDR1 and CDR2 (germline): DFQATT, SNEGSKA (reference sequence). V was cut by 0 bases and J by 7 bases, with 10 bases left in between. The CDR3 covers 14 residues. The CDR3 protein is CSARENRGNSPLHF. The DNA read from the CDR3 is TGCAGTGCTAGAGAGAATAGGGGCAATTCACCC.

Comment on this clone: This may be a read error, as it is one base from a much larger clone. The CDR3 bases that were read are TGTGCCAGCAGCGTTAGCCCCTACAATGAG. This encodes CASSVSPYNE. The entire CDR3 sequence reads CASSVSPYNEQFF. The gene calls are TRBV11-3 and TRBJ2-1, with D uncertain. Read sequence stops 3 residues before the CDR3 end, and the germline J gene provides the missing end. Germline CDR1 reads SGHNT; CDR2 reads YENEEA. The CDR3 is 13 amino acids. V lost 5 bases and J lost 2, with 7 bases in between.

Only a few counts were recorded for this clone. The CDR3 end falls 3 residues outside the read, so it is completed with the germline J gene. The chain has TRBV7-3 and TRBJ1-2; 7 bases align to TRBD1. CDR1 is SGHTA, CDR2 FQGTGA, per germline. The CDR3 is 14 residues long. The covered CDR3 bases are TGTGCCAGCAGCCTCAGGGGGGCATACAATGAC. Amino acid sequence: CASSLRGAYND. In full, the CDR3 reads CASSLRGAYNDYTF. The full variable domain, its missing parts supplied by reference TRBV7-3 and TRBJ1-2, is GAGVSQTPSNKVTEKGKYVELRCDPISGHTALYWYRQSLGQGPEFLIYFQGTGAADDSGLPNDRFFAVRPEGSVSTLKIQRTERGDSAVYLCASSLRGAYNDYTFGSGTRLTVV.

The CDR3 DNA, read in part, is TGCAGTGCTAGAGATGACAGGTTGCGGACAAATTCACCA. This encodes CSARDDRLRTNSP. The entire CDR3 is CSARDDRLRTNSPLFF. The chain uses TRBV20-1 and TRBJ1-4; possible D gene TRBD1, 6 bases. The CDR3 end falls 3 residues outside the read, so it is completed with the germline J gene. CDR1 DFQATT and CDR2 SNEGSKA come from the germline V gene (reference sequence). CDR3 length: 16 amino acids.

In its sample, this clone was seen many times. The sequence runs out 3 residues before the end of the CDR3; the remainder is reconstructed from the germline J gene. This chain links TRBV2 with TRBJ1-5; 7 bases agree with TRBD1. The CDR3 sequence is 14 residues long. The J segment lost 4 bases and the V segment lost 4 bases, leaving 4 bases of the junction unmatched. Germline V gives CDR1 SNHLY, CDR2 FYNNEI. CDR3 DNA, as far as it was read: TGTGCCAGCAGTGCATCAGGGGGGAATCAGCCC. This encodes CASSASGGNQP. The complete CDR3 sequence is CASSASGGNQPQHF.

This clone appeared many times. From the germline J gene comes the end of the CDR3, since the read stops 3 residues before it. The genes are TRBV4-1 and TRBJ2-1; 8 bases line up with TRBD2. Per the germline V gene, CDR1 is MGHRA and CDR2 is YSYEKL. CDR3 size: 15 residues. Trimming cost V 3 bases and J 6 bases; bases outside gene matches: 7. The sequenced part of the CDR3 DNA is TGCGCCAGCAGCCATACGGGGGGGCAGTCCAATGAG. This gives the protein CASSHTGGQSNE. The full-length CDR3 reads as CASSHTGGQSNEQFF.

Many counts were recorded for this clone. The read finishes 3 residues shy of the CDR3 end, and the germline J gene is used to complete it. V gene TRBV5-1 combines with J gene TRBJ2-3, with TRBD2 identical over 11 bases. Per germline, CDR1 SGHRS and CDR2 YFSETQ. The CDR3 is 16 amino acids. Unmatched junction bases numbered 11, after V lost 4 bases and J lost 7 bases. This chain's CDR3 is CASSPPTSGGANTQYF. The CDR3 bases that were read are TGCGCCAGCAGCCCCCCAACTAGCGGGGGCGCGAATACG.

Notes on this clone: With the read ending 3 residues before the CDR3 end, the germline J gene is used to fill in that end. The chain links TRBV7-9 to TRBJ2-2, with TRBD2 as a possible D gene (7 bases). The CDR3 extends over 15 amino acids. V lost 5 bases, J lost 5 bases, and 15 bases lay in between. In germline, CDR1 is SEHNR, CDR2 FQNEAQ (reference sequence). CDR3: CASSGSGGRTGELFF. The sequenced part of the CDR3 DNA is TGTGCCAGCAGCGGATCGGGGGGCCGGACCGGGGAG. Together with reference TRBV7-9 and TRBJ2-2, the CDR3 gives the full variable domain: DTGVSQNPRHKITKRGQNVTFRCDPISEHNRLYWYRQTLGQGPEFLTYFQNEAQLEKSRLLSDRFSAERPKGSFSTLEIQRTEQGDSAMYLCASSGSGGRTGELFFGEGSRLTVL.

In its sample, this clone was seen many times. Read data end 3 residues before the CDR3 end; the end is taken from the germline J gene. The J gene is TRBJ2-5, the V gene TRBV5-1; 7 nucleotides line up with TRBD1. V dropped 2 bases and J dropped 4; count of bases not matched to a gene: 8. The germline gives CDR1 SGHRS, CDR2 YFSETQ. The CDR3 has 15 residues. The CDR3 sequence is CASSLEGAPRETQYF. The DNA read from the CDR3 is TGCGCCAGCAGCTTAGAGGGGGCGCCCCGAGAGACC.